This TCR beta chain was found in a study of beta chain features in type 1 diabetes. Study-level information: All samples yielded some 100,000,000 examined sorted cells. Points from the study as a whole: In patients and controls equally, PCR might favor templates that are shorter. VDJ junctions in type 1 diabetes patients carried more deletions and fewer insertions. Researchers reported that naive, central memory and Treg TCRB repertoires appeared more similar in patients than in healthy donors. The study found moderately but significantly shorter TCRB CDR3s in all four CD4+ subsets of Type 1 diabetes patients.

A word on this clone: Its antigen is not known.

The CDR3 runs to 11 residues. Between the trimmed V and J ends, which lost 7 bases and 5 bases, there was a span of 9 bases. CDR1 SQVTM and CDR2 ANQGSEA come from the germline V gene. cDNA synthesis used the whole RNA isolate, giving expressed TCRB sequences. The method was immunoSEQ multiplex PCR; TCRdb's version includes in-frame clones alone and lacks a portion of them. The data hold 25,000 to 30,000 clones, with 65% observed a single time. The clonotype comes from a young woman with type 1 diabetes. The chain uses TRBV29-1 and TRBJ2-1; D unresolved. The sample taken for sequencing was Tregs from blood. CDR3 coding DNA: TGCAGCGCAGACAATGACAATGAGCAGTTCTTC. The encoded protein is CSADNDNEQFF.